A single sample is the source of the 18 T cell receptor beta chains below, sequenced in a study of T cells after yellow fever vaccination. TCRdb reprocessed the 5' RACE reads with MiXCR, giving one entry per CDR3 protein. Altogether more than 450,000 distinct CDR3 sequences are present, just over 20% being singletons, with the ten largest covering 16%. Material: PBMCs, obtained about 20 days after the first yellow fever vaccination. Receptors originate from a man aged 18 to 29 who received the YFV17D yellow fever vaccine.

CDR3 sequence reads: CATLRGIHYNEQFF. The CDR3 DNA reads TGTGCCACCCTGCGGGGGATCCACTACAATGAGCAGTTCTTC. The chain has TRBV28 and TRBJ2-1; 7 bases align to TRBD2. Trimming removed 10 bases from V and 3 bases from J; junction bases left unmatched: 9. Germline-derived CDR1 and CDR2 are MDHEN and SYDVKM. This CDR3 has 14 amino acids.

The chain joins TRBV7-9 to TRBJ2-3; TRBD2 matches at 8 bases. The germline CDR1 and CDR2 sequences are SEHNR and FQNEAQ (reference sequence). V dropped 6 bases and J dropped 2; count of bases not matched to a gene: 7. The CDR3 extends over 15 amino acids. The CDR3 here is CASRRSGGYTDTQYF. Written as DNA, the CDR3 is TGTGCCAGCAGGCGGAGCGGGGGTTACACAGATACGCAGTATTTT.

This clonotype was counted only a few times. The chain is built from TRBV2 and TRBJ2-3, with unresolved D. Trimming took 8 bases from V and 3 from J, leaving 15 bases between them. The CDR3 runs to 14 residues. Per germline, CDR1 SNHLY and CDR2 FYNNEI. The CDR3 DNA reads as TGTGCCAGCCCCTTTGGGGTAACGACAGATACGCAGTATTTT. This sequence encodes CASPFGVTTDTQYF.

The V gene is TRBV9, the J gene TRBJ2-7; D uncertain. CDR3 length equals 14 residues. Germline loops: CDR1 SGDLS, CDR2 YYNGEE. V lost 0 bases and J 1 base, leaving 8 bases between the germline ends. Written as DNA, the CDR3 is TGTGCCAGCAGCGTAGAAATCCGTTCCTACGAGCAGTACTTC. The encoded protein is CASSVEIRSYEQYF.

The V and J genes are TRBV5-6 and TRBJ2-3, with TRBD2 identical over 12 bases. The length of the CDR3 is 15 residues. Looked up from germline, CDR1 is SGHDT and CDR2 is YYEEEE. V was pared by 4 bases and J by 8 bases, with 8 bases of the junction left unmatched. The CDR3 DNA is TGTGCCAGCAGCCCTCTAGCGGGGGGGCCTGGTACGCAGTATTTT. Its protein is CASSPLAGGPGTQYF.

The chain joins TRBV4-1 to TRBJ2-3; TRBD2 aligns across 9 bases. There are 18 residues in the CDR3. The germline gives CDR1 MGHRA, CDR2 YSYEKL. Trimming took 1 base from V and 5 from J; bases not matched to a gene: 13. CDR3 coding DNA: TGCGCCAGCAGCCAAGGGGCCAGCGGGGGGCCCCGGGGAGATACGCAGTATTTT. This encodes CASSQGASGGPRGDTQYF.

V gene TRBV5-4 combines with J gene TRBJ1-1; TRBD1 is a possible D gene (5 bases). V shed 3 bases and J shed 8 bases, with 17 bases lying between them. Germline assignment: CDR1 SGHNT and CDR2 YYREEE (reference sequence). This CDR3 contains 14 residues. DNA of the CDR3: TGTGCCAGCAGCTACACCGGGACCTTTCAAGAAGCTTTCTTT. This gives the protein CASSYTGTFQEAFF.

This clonotype has only a few counts. J is TRBJ2-7 and V is TRBV20-1, with a tentative D call TRBD1 (6 bases). CDR1 is DFQATT, CDR2 SNEGSKA, per germline (reference sequence). V lost 6 bases and J 4 bases, leaving 22 bases between the germline ends. The CDR3 covers 15 residues. The CDR3 DNA is TGCAGTGCACTCCTCCCGGGCAGGACAGATTACGAGCAGTACTTC. Translating gives CSALLPGRTDYEQYF.

The genes are TRBV21-1 and TRBJ2-7; the table's D call of TRBD1 was not tested on the DNA. TRBV21-1 is flagged as a pseudogene. The CDR3 runs to 17 residues. This chain's CDR3 is CASSKGGRGLPSYEQYV. The CDR3 coding sequence is TGTGCCAGCAGCAAAGGGGGCAGGGGACTTCCCTCCTACGAGCAGTACGTC.

This rearrangement joins TRBV7-2 to TRBJ1-6; no firm D call. The CDR3 consists of 14 residues. V gave up 4 bases and J gave up 7 bases, with 11 bases separating them. Germline V gene sequence: CDR1 SGHTA, CDR2 FQGNSA. This CDR3 reads CASSSDSRNSPLHF. In DNA form, the CDR3 reads TGTGCCAGCAGCTCCGATTCTAGGAATTCACCCCTCCACTTT.

There are a few counts of this clonotype. This chain uses TRBV7-3 with TRBJ2-3; possibly TRBD2 for D (7 bases). Trimming left V 1 base short and J 4 bases short, with 24 bases between. CDR1 is SGHTA, CDR2 FQGTGA, per germline. The CDR3 loop spans 19 amino acids. The CDR3 protein is CASSLIGTASGGGSDTQYF. DNA of the CDR3: TGTGCCAGCAGCTTAATCGGCACCGCGTCGGGCGGGGGCTCAGATACGCAGTATTTT.

The chain carries TRBV29-1 and TRBJ2-5; the match to TRBD1 covers 8 bases. Germline trimming cut 6 bases from V and 5 bases from J; bases unmatched to any gene: 8. This CDR3 region has 13 residues. The germline CDR1 and CDR2 sequences are SQVTM and ANQGSEA. The CDR3 coding sequence is TGCAGCGTAGGACCAGGGGGCAGGGAGACCCAGTACTTC. Protein sequence: CSVGPGGRETQYF.

This rearrangement joins TRBV29-1 to TRBJ1-4; 7 positions match TRBD1. Germline lookup yields CDR1 SQVTM and CDR2 ANQGSEA. CDR3 length equals 13 residues. Germline trimming cut 6 bases from V and 3 bases from J; bases unmatched to any gene: 4. CDR3 nucleotides: TGCAGCGTGGGGGACAGTCCTAATGAAAAACTGTTTTTT. The encoded protein is CSVGDSPNEKLFF.

The chain combines TRBV20-1 with TRBJ2-1, with 9 nucleotides matching TRBD1. Germline CDR1 DFQATT, CDR2 SNEGSKA (reference sequence). J gave up 7 bases and V 0 bases, and 10 bases lay outside the gene matches. The CDR3 is 16 amino acids. The chain's CDR3 is CSARDPLGTGLNEQFF. CDR3 bases: TGCAGTGCTAGAGACCCCCTGGGGACAGGGTTGAATGAGCAGTTCTTC.

The chain couples TRBV7-2 to TRBJ1-1, with D possibly matching TRBD1 (5 bases). CDR3 length equals 14 residues. Germline CDR1 SGHTA, CDR2 FQGNSA. Trimming took 5 bases from V and 3 from J, leaving 13 bases between them. Written as DNA, the CDR3 is TGTGCCAGCAGCCCCTCGAACAGGTACACTGAAGCTTTCTTT. It is translated as CASSPSNRYTEAFF.

This clonotype has a handful of counts. This chain links TRBV7-8 with TRBJ2-5, with TRBD2 identical over 9 bases. CDR1 SGHVS and CDR2 FQNEAQ come from the germline V gene. The CDR3 runs to 16 residues. The V and J ends lost 3 bases and 3 bases, in that order; junction bases with no gene match: 8. The CDR3 region is CASSLVVSGGKETQYF. CDR3 bases: TGTGCCAGCAGCTTGGTGGTTAGCGGGGGCAAAGAGACCCAGTACTTC.

In this sample, this clonotype turned up a few times. The rearrangement uses TRBV6-5 and TRBJ2-3; D remains unclear. Germline V CDR1 and CDR2: MNHEY, SVGAGI. This CDR3 spans 13 amino acids. Between the trimmed V and J ends, which lost 4 bases and 6 bases, there was a span of 11 bases. The CDR3 coding sequence is TGTGCCAGCAGTTCAATTGGGCCGGATACGCAGTATTTT. Protein: CASSSIGPDTQYF.

This chain connects TRBV5-1 to TRBJ2-5; D is uncertain. Trimming took 2 bases from V and 5 from J, leaving 10 bases between them. Per the germline V gene, CDR1 is SGHRS and CDR2 is YFSETQ. There are 13 residues in the CDR3. The CDR3 coding sequence is TGCGCCAGCAGCTTCGGTAATAGGGAGACCCAGTACTTC. Its translation: CASSFGNRETQYF.